The next 7 T cell receptor beta chains were all read from a single sample in a study of blood T cells in healthy people across ages. It was with a sample-barcoded 5' primer and a J-beta primer mix that a second PCR of about 7 to 12 cycles was run. One entry per CDR3 protein results from TCRdb running MiXCR on the 5' RACE reads. The sample includes 550,000 to 800,000 distinct CDR3 sequences, roughly 30% of them seen just once. Material: blood. These receptors all stem from a woman aged 80 or older in good health.

This clonotype has at least ten counts. V usage is TRBV19 and J usage is TRBJ2-5, with TRBD2 matching over 12 bases. CDR1 LNHDA and CDR2 SQIVND come from the germline V gene (reference sequence). J gave up 7 bases and V 2 bases, and 5 bases lay outside the gene matches. The CDR3 spans 15 residues. CDR3 in amino acids: CASSIPTTSGGTQYF. CDR3 DNA: TGTGCCAGTAGTATACCAACGACTAGCGGGGGGACCCAGTACTTC.

Many counts were recorded for this clonotype. The rearrangement joins TRBV2 to TRBJ2-7; no reliable D call. CDR3 length: 14 residues. Germline V gives CDR1 SNHLY, CDR2 FYNNEI. The V gene lost 6 bases and the J gene lost 6 bases, with 18 bases spanning the gap. Written as DNA, the CDR3 is TGTGCCAGCAGGCCCCAGTGGCCGGATGTCGAGCAGTACTTC. Residues: CASRPQWPDVEQYF.

This clonotype was seen more than once but under ten times. The chain combines TRBV20-1 with TRBJ2-1; 7 positions match TRBD1. The CDR3 contains 18 residues. Trimming removed 5 bases from V and 7 bases from J; junction bases left unmatched: 23. Germline CDR1 DFQATT, CDR2 SNEGSKA (reference sequence). Here the CDR3 reads CSAVPRQGQIEYGNEQFF. The CDR3 DNA reads as TGCAGTGCTGTTCCCCGACAGGGTCAAATAGAATATGGAAATGAGCAGTTCTTC.

This clonotype was found many times. Here the CDR3 reads CASSSGHLLNTEAFF. Here the CDR3 DNA reads TGTGCCAGCAGCTCGGGACACTTACTGAACACTGAAGCTTTCTTT. The V call is TRBV7-9, the J call TRBJ1-1; weak D call: TRBD1 (6 bases). Deletions cut 4 bases from V and 0 bases from J, with 12 bases between. In germline, CDR1 is SEHNR, CDR2 FQNEAQ (reference sequence). CDR3 length equals 15 residues. Drawing the rest from reference TRBV7-9 and TRBJ1-1, the complete variable domain is DTGVSQNPRHKITKRGQNVTFRCDPISEHNRLYWYRQTLGQGPEFLTYFQNEAQLEKSRLLSDRFSAERPKGSFSTLEIQRTEQGDSAMYLCASSSGHLLNTEAFFGQGTRLTVV.

The rearrangement uses TRBV29-1 and TRBJ2-1; 7 nucleotides align to TRBD1. With 7 bases clipped from V and 4 bases from J, the junction kept 13 bases outside the gene matches. Per the germline V gene, CDR1 is SQVTM and CDR2 is ANQGSEA. The CDR3 has 15 amino acids. The CDR3 DNA reads TGCAGCGCTGATTCGACAGGGCCTCTATACAATGAGCAGTTCTTC. It is translated as CSADSTGPLYNEQFF.

This clonotype was found many times. This chain uses TRBV7-2 with TRBJ1-1, with D perhaps matching TRBD1 (6 bases). This CDR3 region has 13 residues. CDR1 SGHTA and CDR2 FQGNSA come from the germline V gene. The V gene lost 3 bases and the J gene lost 6 bases, with 11 bases spanning the gap. The CDR3 DNA reads TGTGCCAGCAGCTTCACAGGGCTCGCTGAAGCTTTCTTT. Translated: CASSFTGLAEAFF.

This clonotype occurred many times. The gene calls are TRBV11-2 and TRBJ2-1, with D uncertain. The CDR3 runs to 13 residues. The germline CDR1 and CDR2 sequences are SGHAT and FQNNGV. V lost 2 bases, J lost 7 bases, and 9 bases lay in between. CDR3 DNA sequence: TGTGCCAGCAGCTTATATGGTGTGAATGAGCAGTTCTTC. This gives the protein CASSLYGVNEQFF.